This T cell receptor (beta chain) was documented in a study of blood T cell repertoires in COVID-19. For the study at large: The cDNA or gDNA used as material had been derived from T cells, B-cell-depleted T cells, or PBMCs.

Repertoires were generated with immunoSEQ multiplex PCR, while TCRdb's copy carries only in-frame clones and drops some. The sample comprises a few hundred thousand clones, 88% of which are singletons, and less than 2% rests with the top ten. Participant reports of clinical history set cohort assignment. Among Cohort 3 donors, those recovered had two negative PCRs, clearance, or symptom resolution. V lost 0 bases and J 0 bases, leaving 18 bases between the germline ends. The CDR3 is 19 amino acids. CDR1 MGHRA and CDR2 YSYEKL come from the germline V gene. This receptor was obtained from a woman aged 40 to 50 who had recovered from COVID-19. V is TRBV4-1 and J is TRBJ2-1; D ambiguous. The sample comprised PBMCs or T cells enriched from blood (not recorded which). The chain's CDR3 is CASSQEGDSRPSSYNEQFF. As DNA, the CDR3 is TGCGCCAGCAGCCAAGAAGGCGATAGCCGCCCAAGCTCCTACAATGAGCAGTTCTTC.